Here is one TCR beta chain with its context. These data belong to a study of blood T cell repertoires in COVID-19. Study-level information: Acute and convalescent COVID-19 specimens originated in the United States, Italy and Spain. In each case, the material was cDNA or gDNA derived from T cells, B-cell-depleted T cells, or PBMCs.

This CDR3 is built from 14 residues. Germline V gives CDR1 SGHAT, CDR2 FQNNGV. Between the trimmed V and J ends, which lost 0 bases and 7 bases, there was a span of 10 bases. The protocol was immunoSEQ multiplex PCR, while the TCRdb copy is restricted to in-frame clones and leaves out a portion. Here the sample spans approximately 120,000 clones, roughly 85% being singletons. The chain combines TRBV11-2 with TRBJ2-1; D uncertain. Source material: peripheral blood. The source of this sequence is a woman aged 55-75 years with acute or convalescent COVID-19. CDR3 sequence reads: CASSLDRVGNEQFF. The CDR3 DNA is TGTGCCAGCAGCTTAGATCGCGTCGGGAATGAGCAGTTCTTC.